This T cell receptor (beta chain) was sequenced for a study of blood T cell repertoires in COVID-19. Measured with immunoSEQ multiplex PCR; TCRdb has only the in-frame clones, and not every one. This sample yields approximately 100,000 clones, of which 65% to 90% are seen a single time; under 3.5% belongs to the top ten. Losses at the gene ends were 6 bases for V and 3 bases for J; bases not matched to a gene: 9. This CDR3 is 17 amino acids long. Germline CDR1 reads KGHDR; CDR2 reads SFDVKD. The TCR sequence derives from a woman aged 45-65 years who had recovered from COVID-19. The sample comprised PBMCs or T cells enriched from blood (not recorded which). The chain links TRBV24-1 to TRBJ2-2; 10 positions match TRBD2. CDR3 nucleotides: TGTGCCACCAGTTTACCTAGCGGGGGTAGGGACACCGGGGAGCTGTTTTTT. Amino acids: CATSLPSGGRDTGELFF.